This T cell receptor beta chain is drawn from a study of shared clonotypes between healthy human individuals. Assay used: immunoSEQ multiplex PCR; TCRdb lists only in-frame clones, some missing. The table includes 2,500,000 or so clones, roughly nine tenths detected once. A split of CD4+ cells into CD45RA+ naive and CD45RA-negative memory subsets was performed. The V end lost 4 bases, the J end lost 3 bases, and 17 bases lay between the germline ends. The CDR3 is made up of 15 amino acids. Findings and caveats of the study: A small donor pool kept down the genetic and exposure-history diversity that was represented. The four-donor shared clonotypes exceeded non-shared clonotypes in generation probability, with non-shared ones scoring lower. Several donors showed sharing of about 4.8% of naive CD4 clonotypes.

Remarks on this clone: The antigen is undetermined.

This receptor was taken from a man between 18 and 35 years old in good health. The chain joins TRBV5-7 to TRBJ2-7; no clear D gene. TRBV5-7 is an ORF, with its function uncertain. The sample taken for sequencing was naive CD4+ T cells sorted from blood. Noted subset: CD45RA+ positively selected. CDR3 amino acids: CASSDVWARVYEQYF. In DNA form, the CDR3 reads TGTGCCAGCAGCGACGTTTGGGCTAGAGTCTACGAGCAGTACTTC.